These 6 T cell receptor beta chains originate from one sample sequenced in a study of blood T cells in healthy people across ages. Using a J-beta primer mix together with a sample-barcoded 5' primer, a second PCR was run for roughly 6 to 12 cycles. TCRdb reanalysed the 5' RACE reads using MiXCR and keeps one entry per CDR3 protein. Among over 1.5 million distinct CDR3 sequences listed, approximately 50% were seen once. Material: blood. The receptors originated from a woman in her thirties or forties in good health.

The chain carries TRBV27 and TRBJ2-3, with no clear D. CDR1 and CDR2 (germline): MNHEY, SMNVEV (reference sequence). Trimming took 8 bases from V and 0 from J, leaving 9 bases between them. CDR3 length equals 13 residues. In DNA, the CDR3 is TGTGCCAGCGCGTCGGCTAGCACAGATACGCAGTATTTT. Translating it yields CASASASTDTQYF.

This chain's CDR3 is CASSYSPLAGVQNTQYF. The CDR3 DNA reads TGTGCCAGCAGTTACTCGCCTCTAGCGGGGGTCCAAAATACGCAGTATTTT. The rearrangement uses TRBV6-5 and TRBJ2-3; the match to TRBD2 covers 10 bases. Germline-derived CDR1 and CDR2 are MNHEY and SVGAGI. The CDR3 length is 17 residues. V dropped 0 bases and J dropped 7; count of bases not matched to a gene: 10.

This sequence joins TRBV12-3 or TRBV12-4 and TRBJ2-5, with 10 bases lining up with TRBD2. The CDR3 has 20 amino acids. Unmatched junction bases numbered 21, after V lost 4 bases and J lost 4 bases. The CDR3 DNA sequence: TGTGCCAGCAGTTCCCCATTAGGCCGACTAAGCGGGGGGGTCTCAGAGACCCAGTACTTC. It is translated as CASSSPLGRLSGGVSETQYF.

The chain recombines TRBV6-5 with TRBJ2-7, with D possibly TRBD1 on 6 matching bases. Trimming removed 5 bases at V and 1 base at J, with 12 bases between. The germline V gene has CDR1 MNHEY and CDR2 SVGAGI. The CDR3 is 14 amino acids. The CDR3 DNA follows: TGTGCCAGCAGTGACGGACAGATTTCCTACGAGCAGTACTTC. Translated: CASSDGQISYEQYF.

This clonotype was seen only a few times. In DNA form, the CDR3 reads TGTGCCAGCAGCTCCGCCCGACAGGGGCCCTACGAGCAGTACTTC. This codes for CASSSARQGPYEQYF. V is TRBV7-2 and J is TRBJ2-7, with 8 bases matching TRBD1. Germline trimming cut 4 bases from V and 2 bases from J; bases unmatched to any gene: 7. Germline-derived CDR1 and CDR2 are SGHTA and FQGNSA. The CDR3 runs to 15 residues.

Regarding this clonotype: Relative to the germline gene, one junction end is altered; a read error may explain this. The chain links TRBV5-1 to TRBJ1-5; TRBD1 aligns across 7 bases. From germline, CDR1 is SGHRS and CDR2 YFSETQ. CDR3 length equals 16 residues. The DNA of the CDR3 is TGCGCCACCAGCCCGGGACAGCCATATAGCAATCAGCCCCAGCATTTT. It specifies CATSPGQPYSNQPQHF. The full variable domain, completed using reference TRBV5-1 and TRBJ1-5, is KAGVTQTPRYLIKTRGQQVTLSCSPISGHRSVSWYQQTPGQGLQFLFEYFSETQRNKGNFPGRFSGRQFSNSRSEMNVSTLELGDSALYLCATSPGQPYSNQPQHFGDGTRLSIL.